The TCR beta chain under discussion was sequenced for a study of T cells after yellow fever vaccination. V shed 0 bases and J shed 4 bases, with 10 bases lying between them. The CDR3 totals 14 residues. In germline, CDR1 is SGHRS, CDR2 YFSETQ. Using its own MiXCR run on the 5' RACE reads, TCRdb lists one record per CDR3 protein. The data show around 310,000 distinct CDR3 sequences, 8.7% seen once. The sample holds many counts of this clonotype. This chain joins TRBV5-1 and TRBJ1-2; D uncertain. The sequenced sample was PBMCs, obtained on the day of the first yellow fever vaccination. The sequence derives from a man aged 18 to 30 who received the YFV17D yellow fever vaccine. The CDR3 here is CASSLESNPYGYTF. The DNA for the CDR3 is TGCGCCAGCAGCTTGGAATCGAATCCCTATGGCTACACCTTC. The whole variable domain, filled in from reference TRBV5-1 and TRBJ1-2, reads KAGVTQTPRYLIKTRGQQVTLSCSPISGHRSVSWYQQTPGQGLQFLFEYFSETQRNKGNFPGRFSGRQFSNSRSEMNVSTLELGDSALYLCASSLESNPYGYTFGSGTRLTVV.